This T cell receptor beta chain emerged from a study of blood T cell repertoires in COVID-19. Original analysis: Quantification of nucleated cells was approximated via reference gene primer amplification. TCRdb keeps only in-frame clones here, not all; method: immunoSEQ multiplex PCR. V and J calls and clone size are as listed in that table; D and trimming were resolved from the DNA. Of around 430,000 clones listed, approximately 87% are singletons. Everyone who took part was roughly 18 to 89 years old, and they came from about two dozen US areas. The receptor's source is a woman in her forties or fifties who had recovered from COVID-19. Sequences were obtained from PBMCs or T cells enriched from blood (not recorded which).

CDR3 coding DNA: TGCGCCAGCAGCCAGGAGGTTACGACCGGTGTCCTGACTTTC. Its protein product is CASSQEVTTGVLTF. The rearrangement links TRBV4-1 to TRBJ2-6; tentative D call: TRBD2 (5 bases). The CDR3 is 14 amino acids. V gave up 3 bases and J gave up 13 bases, with 16 bases separating them. Germline assignment: CDR1 MGHRA and CDR2 YSYEKL.